This T cell receptor beta chain was retrieved from a study of T cell responses to AZD1222 COVID-19 vaccine. In the study overall: Pooling covered second doses at about 4 or about 12 weeks.

Germline CDR1 MNHNY, CDR2 SVGAGI (reference sequence). This CDR3 contains 15 residues. V was cut by 7 bases and J by 0 bases, with 13 bases left in between. The study's findings and limits: Breadth and depth of Spike-specific TCRs rose after two AZD1222 doses. The repertoires were collected only after the peak T cell response.

About this clone: No antigen is known for it.

Clones were sequenced by immunoSEQ multiplex PCR, and TCRdb holds only the in-frame ones, with some missing. The sample contains some 64,000 clones, approximately 84% of which appear only once. The source was peripheral blood, collected on day 0 of AZD1222 vaccination. J is TRBJ2-1 and V is TRBV6-6, with D maybe TRBD2 (5 bases). The sequence was obtained from an adult in good health. In DNA, the CDR3 is TGTGCCAGCACCCCGGGGATTAGCTCCTACAATGAGCAGTTCTTC. Protein sequence: CASTPGISSYNEQFF.